These T cell receptor beta chains were read from a single sample in a study of T cells after yellow fever vaccination. One entry per CDR3 protein results from TCRdb running MiXCR on the 5' RACE reads. The table shows a few hundred thousand distinct CDR3 sequences, with 8% to 9.5% occurring only once. Sequencing used PBMCs, obtained 35 to 50 days after the first yellow fever vaccination. These receptors all come from a man aged 18 to 35 who received the YFV17D yellow fever vaccine. Both conserved end residues are part of each CDR3. D genes are given only for firm matches. Expanded clones get a size class; other rows say once, few or many, or leave the size out.

CDR3: CASSSTVGGGWGNEQFF; DNA: TGTGCCAGCAGTTCGACAGTGGGCGGGGGCTGGGGAAATGAGCAGTTCTTC; V: TRBV12-3/TRBV12-4; size: few; J: TRBJ2-1; D: NA
CDR3: CASSPNRGFNEKLFF; DNA: TGTGCCAGCAGCCCAAACAGGGGATTCAATGAAAAACTGTTTTTT; V: TRBV7-2; size: many; J: TRBJ1-4; D: TRBD1
CDR3: CASSRNTGGYGYTF; DNA: TGTGCCAGCAGCCGGAACACAGGCGGCTATGGCTACACCTTC; V: TRBV7-6; size: NA; J: TRBJ1-2; D: NA
CDR3: CSALVGGGYGYTF; DNA: TGCAGTGCCCTAGTGGGGGGTGGCTATGGCTACACCTTC; V: TRBV20-1; size: NA; J: TRBJ1-2; D: NA
CDR3: CASSPGEGKWRANVLTF; DNA: TGTGCCAGCAGTCCGGGGGAGGGAAAGTGGAGGGCCAACGTCCTGACTTTC; V: TRBV12-3/TRBV12-4; size: NA; J: TRBJ2-6; D: TRBD2
CDR3: CAISAVDTQYF; DNA: TGTGCCATCAGTGCAGTAGATACGCAGTATTTT; V: TRBV10-3; size: few; J: TRBJ2-3; D: NA
CDR3: CASSPLDRENIQYF; DNA: TGTGCCAGTAGTCCTTTGGACAGGGAGAACATTCAGTACTTC; V: TRBV19; size: many; J: TRBJ2-4; D: TRBD1
CDR3: CASSLVGSGGVEQFF; DNA: TGTGCCAGCAGCTTAGTAGGTAGCGGGGGGGTCGAGCAGTTCTTC; V: TRBV7-2; size: NA; J: TRBJ2-1; D: TRBD2
CDR3: CASSSHGLAGGNTQYF; DNA: TGTGCCAGCAGCTCTCATGGACTAGCGGGGGGGAATACGCAGTATTTT; V: TRBV7-2; size: NA; J: TRBJ2-3; D: TRBD2
CDR3: CASSLGQANGGELFF; DNA: TGTGCCAGCAGCTTAGGACAGGCAAATGGCGGGGAGCTGTTTTTT; V: TRBV7-9; size: few; J: TRBJ2-2; D: NA
CDR3: CASSQDDRGYGYTF; DNA: TGCGCCAGCAGCCAAGATGACAGGGGCTATGGCTACACCTTC; V: TRBV4-3; size: NA; J: TRBJ1-2; D: TRBD1
CDR3: CASSIYIPGRDTEAFF; DNA: TGTGCCAGTAGTATTTATATCCCGGGACGGGACACTGAAGCTTTCTTT; V: TRBV19; size: few; J: TRBJ1-1; D: NA
CDR3: CASSQFSGEYNEQFF; DNA: TGTGCCAGCAGCCAATTTAGCGGGGAATACAATGAGCAGTTCTTC; V: TRBV3-1; size: NA; J: TRBJ2-1; D: TRBD2
CDR3: CATGRGGNTGELFF; DNA: TGTGCCACCGGACGGGGGGGAAACACCGGGGAGCTGTTTTTT; V: TRBV7-2; size: NA; J: TRBJ2-2; D: TRBD2
CDR3: CASSLDDETMAGGLNEQFF; DNA: TGTGCCAGCAGCTTAGATGACGAGACGATGGCGGGGGGCCTCAATGAGCAGTTCTTC; V: TRBV11-1; size: few; J: TRBJ2-1; D: TRBD2
CDR3: CASTSGSMDGYTF; DNA: TGTGCCAGCACCTCAGGATCTATGGATGGCTACACCTTC; V: TRBV7-9; size: many; J: TRBJ1-2; D: NA
CDR3: CASSLELALGGSGELFF; DNA: TGCGCCAGCAGCTTGGAGTTGGCGCTCGGAGGTTCCGGGGAGCTGTTTTTT; V: TRBV5-1; size: few; J: TRBJ2-2; D: NA